Listed below are T cell receptor beta chains from one sample, sequenced in a study of T cell repertoires in cytomegalovirus infection. MiXCR was run by TCRdb on the reads, yielding one entry per CDR3 protein. The table includes 450,000 to 600,000 distinct CDR3 sequences, 11% detected once. The specimen was PBMCs. These receptor sequences come from a human donor in good health (CMV status not recorded). Some clones in this sample may be carry-over from other donors' samples. CDR3s include the opening cysteine and the closing phenylalanine or tryptophan. A D gene is named only where the DNA matches it firmly. For some rows the clone size is stated as once, few or many, or as a class when expanded; others skip it.

D gene: .; J gene: TRBJ1-2; clone size: .; V gene: TRBV20-1; CDR3 DNA: TGCAGTGCTAGACCTCCGGAGGGTATTGGAGCCTATGGCTACCCCTTC; CDR3 protein: CSARPPEGIGAYGYPF
D gene: .; J gene: TRBJ1-2; clone size: few; V gene: TRBV19; CDR3 DNA: TGTGCCAGTAGTACCCCCACCCGGGACACCAGCTATGGCTACACCTTC; CDR3 protein: CASSTPTRDTSYGYTF
D gene: .; J gene: TRBJ2-6; clone size: many; V gene: TRBV6-5; CDR3 DNA: TGTGCCAGCAGTTACTCAAGGAGCTCTGGGGCCAACGTCCTGACTTTC; CDR3 protein: CASSYSRSSGANVLTF
D gene: .; J gene: TRBJ2-1; clone size: many; V gene: TRBV5-4; CDR3 DNA: TGTGCCAGCAGCCAGGACGATCCCCGCCAGTTCTTC; CDR3 protein: CASSQDDPRQFF
D gene: .; J gene: TRBJ2-2; clone size: many; V gene: TRBV28; CDR3 DNA: TGTGCCAGCAGTTCGTTCCTGACCGGGGAGCTGTTTTTT; CDR3 protein: CASSSFLTGELFF
D gene: .; J gene: TRBJ2-1; clone size: .; V gene: TRBV3-1; CDR3 DNA: TGTGCCAGCAGCCAAGTCGCGGACATGAGCTCCTACAATGAGCAGTTCTTC; CDR3 protein: CASSQVADMSSYNEQFF
D gene: .; J gene: TRBJ2-3; clone size: few; V gene: TRBV11-2; CDR3 DNA: TGTGCCAGCAGCAACGGGCCTCCGGGGGCAGATACGCAGTATTTT; CDR3 protein: CASSNGPPGADTQYF
D gene: TRBD1; J gene: TRBJ2-5; clone size: .; V gene: TRBV2; CDR3 DNA: TGTGCCAGCAGTACAGGGGCCAGGGAGACCCAGTACTTC; CDR3 protein: CASSTGARETQYF
D gene: TRBD1; J gene: TRBJ1-5; clone size: many; V gene: TRBV7-8; CDR3 DNA: TGTGCCAGCAGCATCGGACAGGGGGCAGCCCAGCCCCAGCATTTT; CDR3 protein: CASSIGQGAAQPQHF
D gene: .; J gene: TRBJ2-3; clone size: few; V gene: TRBV5-6; CDR3 DNA: TGTGCCAGCAGCCGCCGGACTTTCACAGATACGCAGTATTTT; CDR3 protein: CASSRRTFTDTQYF
D gene: .; J gene: TRBJ1-5; clone size: few; V gene: TRBV2; CDR3 DNA: TGTGCCAGCACCCCCCAGGGCGGAGCGTACAATCAGCCCCAGCATTTT; CDR3 protein: CASTPQGGAYNQPQHF
D gene: TRBD1; J gene: TRBJ1-4; clone size: few; V gene: TRBV20-1; CDR3 DNA: TGCAGTGCTAGAGGGCGAACAGGGGTGGGTACTAGGGAAAAACTGTTTTTT; CDR3 protein: CSARGRTGVGTREKLFF
D gene: TRBD2; J gene: TRBJ2-1; clone size: many; V gene: TRBV28; CDR3 DNA: TGTGCCAGCAGACCTCCGGGACTAGCGGGAGGGCTCAATGAGCAGTTCTTC; CDR3 protein: CASRPPGLAGGLNEQFF
D gene: TRBD1; J gene: TRBJ1-1; clone size: .; V gene: TRBV5-1; CDR3 DNA: TGCGCCAGCAGCGACTCGGGACAGGGAGGGACTGAAGCTTTCTTT; CDR3 protein: CASSDSGQGGTEAFF
D gene: TRBD2; J gene: TRBJ2-1; clone size: many; V gene: TRBV7-9; CDR3 DNA: TGTGCCAGCAGCTTAGGGGCGGGAGTATCTATAAATGAGCAGTTCTTC; CDR3 protein: CASSLGAGVSINEQFF
D gene: .; J gene: TRBJ2-1; clone size: many; V gene: TRBV2; CDR3 DNA: TGTGCCAGCAGATCCGGGGTAGGGCTAGGCAATGAGCAGTTCTTC; CDR3 protein: CASRSGVGLGNEQFF
D gene: .; J gene: TRBJ1-4; clone size: .; V gene: TRBV20-1; CDR3 DNA: TGCAGTGCGGACGGGGGGAGGAATGAAAAACTGTTTTTT; CDR3 protein: CSADGGRNEKLFF
D gene: .; J gene: TRBJ1-2; clone size: many; V gene: TRBV12-3/TRBV12-4; CDR3 DNA: TGTGCCAGCTCGGGGGCTCGGTATGGCTACACCTTC; CDR3 protein: CASSGARYGYTF
D gene: TRBD1; J gene: TRBJ2-5; clone size: .; V gene: TRBV5-4; CDR3 DNA: TGTGCCAGCAGCTCAGACTTTCGGGACAGAAAAGAGACCCAGTACTTC; CDR3 protein: CASSSDFRDRKETQYF
D gene: TRBD1; J gene: TRBJ2-5; clone size: .; V gene: TRBV12-3/TRBV12-4; CDR3 DNA: TGTGCCAGCACAGGGGGACCGTACCAAGAGACCCAGTACTTC; CDR3 protein: CASTGGPYQETQYF
D gene: .; J gene: TRBJ2-1; clone size: few; V gene: TRBV3-1; CDR3 DNA: TGTGCCAGCAGCCAAGATGGGAGTTCCTCGAAAAGGCAGTTCTTC; CDR3 protein: CASSQDGSSSKRQFF
D gene: TRBD2; J gene: TRBJ2-2; clone size: many; V gene: TRBV7-8; CDR3 DNA: TGTGCCAGCAGCCCCCGGGGGGTAGCGAACACCGGGGAGCTGTTTTTT; CDR3 protein: CASSPRGVANTGELFF
D gene: TRBD2; J gene: TRBJ2-2; clone size: .; V gene: TRBV29-1; CDR3 DNA: TGCTTACCCCTGGGCCTAGCGGGGACCAACACCGGGGAGCTGTTTTTT; CDR3 protein: CLPLGLAGTNTGELFF
D gene: TRBD2; J gene: TRBJ2-5; clone size: many; V gene: TRBV7-6; CDR3 DNA: TGTGCCAGCAGCTTAAGCACCGGGAGGGGGGAGACCCAGTACTTC; CDR3 protein: CASSLSTGRGETQYF
D gene: .; J gene: TRBJ2-3; clone size: .; V gene: TRBV20-1; CDR3 DNA: TGCAGTGCTAGCATCGGCGACCACACCACAGATACGCAGTATTTT; CDR3 protein: CSASIGDHTTDTQYF
D gene: .; J gene: TRBJ1-6; clone size: .; V gene: TRBV30; CDR3 DNA: TGTGCCTGGAGTACCCAGTCCTCACCCCTCCACTTT; CDR3 protein: CAWSTQSSPLHF
D gene: .; J gene: TRBJ2-7; clone size: many; V gene: TRBV10-3; CDR3 DNA: TGTGCCATGGGGACCGAGCCTCCTAGGGAGCAGTACTTC; CDR3 protein: CAMGTEPPREQYF
D gene: .; J gene: TRBJ2-5; clone size: .; V gene: TRBV13; CDR3 DNA: TGTGCCAGCAGCATCTCCGAAGAGACCCAGTACTTC; CDR3 protein: CASSISEETQYF
D gene: .; J gene: TRBJ2-2; clone size: .; V gene: TRBV25-1; CDR3 DNA: TGTGCCAGCTGGATCCGGGTGGTCAGGATTAACACCGGGGAGCTGTTTTTT; CDR3 protein: CASWIRVVRINTGELFF
D gene: .; J gene: TRBJ1-5; clone size: few; V gene: TRBV30; CDR3 DNA: TGTGCCTGGGGGGGCCCAGGTGGTCAGCCCCAGCATTTT; CDR3 protein: CAWGGPGGQPQHF
D gene: .; J gene: TRBJ2-7; clone size: many; V gene: TRBV7-9; CDR3 DNA: TGTGCCAGCAGCCCGGAAGTCTCTGACGAGCAGTACTTC; CDR3 protein: CASSPEVSDEQYF
D gene: TRBD1; J gene: TRBJ1-1; clone size: many; V gene: TRBV7-3; CDR3 DNA: TGTGCCAGCAGCTTAGATGGGGTCAGGGGGACTGAAGCTTTCTTT; CDR3 protein: CASSLDGVRGTEAFF
D gene: .; J gene: TRBJ1-5; clone size: few; V gene: TRBV12-5; CDR3 DNA: TGTGCTAGTGGTTTGGGACAGATTAATCAGCCCCAGCATTTT; CDR3 protein: CASGLGQINQPQHF
D gene: TRBD2; J gene: TRBJ2-1; clone size: .; V gene: TRBV28; CDR3 DNA: TGTGCCAGCAGTTTAAGGGAGGGGCGGGGGAACAATGAGCAGTTCTTC; CDR3 protein: CASSLREGRGNNEQFF
D gene: TRBD1; J gene: TRBJ2-3; clone size: many; V gene: TRBV12-5; CDR3 DNA: TGTGCTAGTGGTTTGGGGACAGGGGTTCGCACAGATACGCAGTATTTT; CDR3 protein: CASGLGTGVRTDTQYF
D gene: TRBD1; J gene: TRBJ1-1; clone size: once; V gene: TRBV18; CDR3 DNA: TGTGCCAGCTCACGGACAGGGGCCACTGAAGCTTTCTTT; CDR3 protein: CASSRTGATEAFF
D gene: TRBD2; J gene: TRBJ2-7; clone size: few; V gene: TRBV3-1; CDR3 DNA: TGTGCCAGCAGCCAAGGGCTAGCGGGAGAATACGAGCAGTACTTC; CDR3 protein: CASSQGLAGEYEQYF
D gene: .; J gene: TRBJ2-1; clone size: many; V gene: TRBV11-2; CDR3 DNA: TGTGCCAGCAGCTTAGAGGCAGGGCTCAACAATGAGCAGTTCTTC; CDR3 protein: CASSLEAGLNNEQFF
D gene: .; J gene: TRBJ2-2; clone size: many; V gene: TRBV12-3/TRBV12-4; CDR3 DNA: TGTGCCAGCAGTTCTTCCCAGTACACCGGGGAGCTGTTTTTT; CDR3 protein: CASSSSQYTGELFF
D gene: TRBD2; J gene: TRBJ2-1; clone size: .; V gene: TRBV2; CDR3 DNA: TGTGCCAGCGGGGGGGGACTAGCGGGGCCGGGCGATGAGCAGTTCTTC; CDR3 protein: CASGGGLAGPGDEQFF
D gene: TRBD2; J gene: TRBJ2-1; clone size: many; V gene: TRBV7-6; CDR3 DNA: TGTGCCAGCACCACGTTTATAGGTAGCGGGGGACCCGTCGTCAATGAGCAGTTCTTC; CDR3 protein: CASTTFIGSGGPVVNEQFF
D gene: TRBD2; J gene: TRBJ2-2; clone size: .; V gene: TRBV5-4; CDR3 DNA: TGTGCCACCGACTCTAGCGGGACGGGCACCGGGGAGCTGTTTTTT; CDR3 protein: CATDSSGTGTGELFF
D gene: TRBD1; J gene: TRBJ1-1; clone size: few; V gene: TRBV20-1; CDR3 DNA: TGCAGTGCCGGACAGGGGGGTGGGAACACTGAAGCTTTCTTT; CDR3 protein: CSAGQGGGNTEAFF
D gene: .; J gene: TRBJ1-1; clone size: many; V gene: TRBV7-2; CDR3 DNA: TGTGCCAGCAGCTTAGCGTTCACGGGGACCCTGAACACTGAAGCTTTCTTT; CDR3 protein: CASSLAFTGTLNTEAFF
D gene: TRBD2; J gene: TRBJ2-1; clone size: .; V gene: TRBV5-1; CDR3 DNA: TGCGCCAGCAGCCCGGGGACTAGCGACTACAATGAGCAGTTCTTC; CDR3 protein: CASSPGTSDYNEQFF
D gene: .; J gene: TRBJ1-2; clone size: many; V gene: TRBV19; CDR3 DNA: TGTGCCAGTAGACAATCGGGGAGCTATGGCTACACCTTC; CDR3 protein: CASRQSGSYGYTF
D gene: TRBD1; J gene: TRBJ2-1; clone size: .; V gene: TRBV24-1; CDR3 DNA: TGTGCCACCAGTGATTTACGGGAAAACAGGGGCGACAATGAGCAGTTCTTC; CDR3 protein: CATSDLRENRGDNEQFF
D gene: TRBD1; J gene: TRBJ1-6; clone size: many; V gene: TRBV3-1; CDR3 DNA: TGTGCCAGCAGCCAAGCACAGGGGAATTCACCCCTCCACTTT; CDR3 protein: CASSQAQGNSPLHF
D gene: TRBD2; J gene: TRBJ2-2; clone size: many; V gene: TRBV6-1; CDR3 DNA: TGTGCCAGCAGCCCGGGACTAGCGTGGTCCGGGGAGCTGTTTTTT; CDR3 protein: CASSPGLAWSGELFF